The sequence of this T cell receptor (beta chain) was determined in a study of T-cell memory formation after mild COVID-19. TCRdb used MiXCR to reprocess the 5' RACE reads, holding one entry per CDR3 protein. Of some 450,000 distinct CDR3 sequences in the sample, under 20% are singletons; the top ten hold 20% to 25%. Notes on this clonotype: Its specificity is unknown.

This CDR3 region has 13 residues. V gave up 5 bases and J gave up 0 bases, with 8 bases separating them. Germline CDR1 MNHEY, CDR2 SVGEGT. Study-wide findings and caveats: CD4+ bias marked clones expanding day 15 to 37, unlike balanced contracting clones.

The chain couples TRBV6-2 or TRBV6-3 to TRBJ2-7; D gene ambiguous. The specimen was PBMCs or a T cell subset sorted from them (not recorded which). The sequence was collected from a man younger than 35 who had mild COVID-19 (a few samples of this study predate the infection). Cell type and time point are not known. CDR3 region: CASSRTASYEQYV. In DNA form, the CDR3 reads TGTGCCAGCAGTCGAACAGCCTCCTACGAGCAGTACGTC.